This T cell receptor (beta chain) appears in the sequencing data of a study of T cells after posttransplantation cyclophosphamide. The CDR3 length is 15 residues. V lost 3 bases to trimming and J lost 0 bases, with 11 bases between them. Germline V gene lookup returns CDR1 SGHTS and CDR2 YDEGEE. Findings and limits, study-wide: Recipient CMV seropositivity and CMV reactivation strongly tracked TRB clonality. Tissue-infiltrating T cells from skin or gut overlapped little with blood T cells.

As regards this clone: Its antigen is currently unknown.

Treatment was busulfan-fludarabine conditioning, a marrow graft, and cyclophosphamide on days +3 and +4. TCRdb's table, derived via immunoSEQ multiplex PCR, lists solely in-frame clones and lacks some. The sample has 12,000 or so clones; 85% to 95% are singletons. The chain links TRBV5-8 to TRBJ2-3; weak D call: TRBD1 (5 bases). This material consisted of PBMCs, taken after allogeneic stem cell transplant with posttransplant cyclophosphamide. This TCR was sampled from a female patient between 30 and 39 years old who received an allogeneic stem cell transplant from an unrelated donor, was CMV-positive, and had no GVHD. Among the T cells, some may be from the graft donor. This chain's CDR3 is CASSSDSSSTDTQYF. As DNA, the CDR3 is TGTGCCAGCAGCTCCGACAGTTCTAGCACAGATACGCAGTATTTT. Full variable domain (outside the CDR3, taken from reference TRBV5-8 and TRBJ2-3): EAGVTQSPTHLIKTRGQQATLRCSPISGHTSVYWYQQALGLGLQFLLWYDEGEERNRGNFPPRFSGRQFPNYSSELNVNALELEDSALYLCASSSDSSSTDTQYFGPGTRLTVL.